This section outlines one T cell receptor beta chain sequence together with its context. Its antigen is undetermined. Each CDR3 protein is one row after TCRdb ran MiXCR on the 5' RACE reads. This sample has 500,000 to 650,000 distinct CDR3 sequences, with roughly 13% found just once. These data belong to a study of T cells after yellow fever vaccination. Study as a whole: Preparing low-cell-number fractions relied on SMART-Seq v4 Ultra Low Input.

The germline CDR1 and CDR2 sequences are MNHNS and SASEGT. Trimming shortened V by 4 bases and J by 3 bases, and 9 bases separated the two germline ends. The CDR3 runs 14 residues. Findings and limits, study-wide: High-abundance clonotypes from the bulk population could contaminate FACS-sorted repertoires. Most primary-vaccination clones reappeared after the booster (about 95% CD4, about 88% CD8). A limited proportion of clonotypes was detected within both the CD4 and CD8 compartments.

The receptor comes from a man aged 25-45 years who received the YFV17D yellow fever vaccine. The sequenced sample was PBMCs, obtained on the day of the yellow fever booster vaccination. This sequence joins TRBV6-1 and TRBJ2-2; the D gene is possibly TRBD1 (6 bases). The CDR3 reads CASSGQVYTGELFF. The CDR3 coding sequence is TGTGCCAGCAGTGGACAGGTGTACACCGGGGAGCTGTTTTTT.